Given below is one TCR beta chain in context. No antigen is known for it. Base-call qualities are not available, and no considerably larger clone is one nucleotide away. This record belongs to a study of blood T cell repertoires in COVID-19 (dated by TCRdb to the early 2020s). Concerning the study at large: Collaborator samples came from the United States, Italy and Spain and covered acute and convalescent phases of COVID-19. The prospective study material was composed of cDNA or gDNA derived from T cells, B-cell-depleted T cells, or PBMCs. Subjects who had been exposed to COVID-19, were actively infected with it, or had recovered from it provided the deeply sampled blood TCRbeta repertoires that made up the dataset. The repertoires were released in a freely available public database meant as a resource for research on the immune response to SARS-CoV-2. Samples came from the ongoing ImmuneRACE study (first 160 participants) plus 1,254 subjects from 6 global collaborators. The sample metadata nearly always contained a de-identified subject ID, COVID-19 status, age in years and sex. Where available, HLA class I and class II types were taken from metadata supplied by the sample provider and were not determined by assay-based typing. Study-wide conclusions, independent of this receptor: The quantity of clinical and demographic metadata differed by source and by participant and was supplied without curation.

Whole blood was collected in K2EDTA tubes by collaborating institutions according to the institutions' own protocols. Collaborator samples were shipped for TCRbeta analysis as frozen whole blood, isolated PBMCs, or DNA extracted from either sample type. There are 16 amino acids in the CDR3, from cysteine to phenylalanine inclusive. The only DNA kept is the CDR3, 48 bases in frame from the first base. The germline V gene gives CDR1 as MDHEN and CDR2 as SYDVKM. V loses 3 bases of germline sequence and J loses 3 bases, and the interval between the two ends is 17 bases. TCRbeta CDR3 regions were amplified from genomic DNA by means of the immunoSEQ Assay, a bias-controlled multiplex PCR. The original methods were these. Nucleated cell counts per sample were estimated from amplification of reference gene primers within the assay. Sequence reads were collapsed and filtered to measure the absolute abundance of every unique TCRbeta CDR3 rearrangement. Productive Simpson clonality was computed per sample as the square root of Simpson's diversity index over productive rearrangements. The clones in this table, taken by TCRdb from immuneACCESS, are in-frame only. Not every clone is retained; where verified, under half of the shortfall comes from an unresolved V gene, and the cause of the rest is unknown. That table furnishes V, J and clone size, whereas the DNA furnished D and trimming. This sample holds 150,000 to 200,000 clones; approximately 88% were observed only once. The ten largest clones represent 3.5% to 4.5% of the sample.

Sequencing was performed on peripheral blood. This sequence originates from a woman aged 30 to 39 with acute or convalescent COVID-19. The chain couples TRBV28 to TRBJ1-2; the best D guess is TRBD1, with 6 bases matching. The nucleotide sequence is TGTGCCAGCAGTTTTATAAAGGGGGTTGGGGACTATGGCTACACCTTC. Its product reads: CASSFIKGVGDYGYTF.